This entry lists 15 T cell receptor beta chains sequenced from one sample in a study of CD8 T cells in Susac syndrome. RNA, at about 0.45 to 1 ug, was reverse transcribed with random hexamers. MiXCR, run by TCRdb on the immunoSEQ multiplex PCR reads, gives a single entry per CDR3 protein. The sample shows about 190,000 distinct CDR3 sequences, roughly 94% of them seen only once. The specimen was CD8+ T cells from PBMCs. The receptors derive from a human donor with Susac syndrome.

This chain joins TRBV14 and TRBJ1-1; D is unresolved. Germline lookup yields CDR1 SGHDN and CDR2 FVKESK. V lost 1 base and J lost 11, with 14 bases in between. The length of the CDR3 is 13 residues. The CDR3 reads CASSQANSLGAFF. In nucleotides, the CDR3 is TGTGCCAGCAGCCAAGCCAACAGCCTTGGGGCTTTCTTT. The entire variable domain, with the rest obtained from reference TRBV14 and TRBJ1-1, is as follows: EAGVTQFPSHSVIEKGQTVTLRCDPISGHDNLYWYRRVMGKEIKFLLHFVKESKQDESGMPNNRFLAERTGGTYSTLKVQPAELEDSGVYFCASSQANSLGAFFGQGTRLTVV.

The V call is TRBV6-5, the J call TRBJ1-1; 7 nucleotides match TRBD1. Losses at the gene ends were 6 bases for V and 8 bases for J; bases not matched to a gene: 6. This CDR3 contains 12 residues. Per germline, CDR1 MNHEY and CDR2 SVGAGI. CDR3 region: CASRPRGKEAFF. CDR3 DNA sequence: TGTGCCAGCAGGCCCAGGGGGAAGGAAGCTTTCTTT.

The V call is TRBV5-1, the J call TRBJ1-1, with TRBD1 matching over 7 bases. Germline V gene data show CDR1 as SGHRS and CDR2 as YFSETQ. With V trimmed by 4 bases and J by 3 bases, 9 bases remained unmatched. The CDR3 is 15 residues long. In nucleotides, the CDR3 is TGCGCCAGCAGCCAGGAGACAGGGTTCGACACTGAAGCTTTCTTT. Translation: CASSQETGFDTEAFF.

This chain links TRBV12-3 or TRBV12-4 with TRBJ1-2; D is possibly TRBD1 (6 bases). CDR3 size: 16 residues. V was cut by 6 bases and J by 5 bases, with 22 bases left in between. In nucleotides, the CDR3 is TGTGCCAGCAGACCACCCTGGTCCTACAGGGCATATGGCTACACCTTC. Translation: CASRPPWSYRAYGYTF.

The chain has TRBV20-1 and TRBJ2-2; 11 bases agree with TRBD1. From germline, CDR1 is DFQATT and CDR2 SNEGSKA (reference sequence). This CDR3 has 18 residues. V shed 5 bases, J shed 3 bases, and the junction held 14 bases outside the gene matches. The CDR3 loop reads CSALQHRTGGRDTGELFF. CDR3 DNA: TGCAGTGCTCTACAACACCGGACAGGGGGCCGGGACACCGGGGAGCTGTTTTTT.

The gene calls are TRBV2 and TRBJ2-5; D is perhaps TRBD2 (5 bases). The germline gives CDR1 SNHLY, CDR2 FYNNEI. V gave up 11 bases and J gave up 3 bases, with 19 bases separating them. The length of the CDR3 is 14 residues. Written as DNA, the CDR3 is TGTGCCTGGATGGGGAGTAGTGGTGAAGAGACCCAGTACTTC. Translation: CAWMGSSGEETQYF. Full variable domain (rest looked up from reference TRBV2 and TRBJ2-5): EPEVTQTPSHQVTQMGQEVILRCVPISNHLYFYWYRQILGQKVEFLVSFYNNEISEKSEIFDDQFSVERPDGSNFTLKIRSTKLEDSAMYFCAWMGSSGEETQYFGPGTRLLVL.

This clonotype was seen a single time. The V and J genes are TRBV30 and TRBJ2-3; unclear D gene. The CDR3 sequence is 12 residues long. V was cut by 3 bases and J by 5 bases, with 9 bases left in between. Germline-derived CDR1 and CDR2 are GTSNPN and SVGIG (reference sequence). The DNA for the CDR3 is TGTGCCTGGAGCCAGGTGGGAGATACGCAGTATTTT. This codes for CAWSQVGDTQYF.

The chain recombines TRBV6-6 with TRBJ1-2, with D uncertain. Trimming cost V 2 bases and J 4 bases, with 11 bases left between them. The CDR3 is 14 residues long. The germline gives CDR1 MNHNY, CDR2 SVGAGI (reference sequence). The CDR3 DNA is TGTGCCAGCAGTTACCTCGGCCATGCCTATGGCTACACCTTC. Protein: CASSYLGHAYGYTF.

This CDR3 reads CASAKAGGTSYEQYF. CDR3 nucleotide sequence: TGCGCCAGCGCCAAAGCGGGAGGGACATCCTACGAGCAGTACTTC. The V and J genes are TRBV4-1 and TRBJ2-7, with 10 bases matching TRBD2. The J segment lost 1 base and the V segment lost 8 bases, leaving 8 bases of the junction unmatched. Germline CDR1 and CDR2: MGHRA and YSYEKL. The CDR3 is 15 amino acids.

This rearrangement joins TRBV18 to TRBJ2-3; D is ambiguous. The CDR3 loop spans 15 amino acids. Trimming took off 3 bases at V and 0 bases at J, with 10 bases between the two ends. Per the germline V gene, CDR1 is KGHSH and CDR2 is LQKENI. The CDR3 here is CASSPPGVSTDTQYF. CDR3 nucleotides: TGTGCCAGCTCACCCCCTGGGGTAAGCACAGATACGCAGTATTTT.

The chain combines TRBV7-3 with TRBJ2-3; 10 bases agree with TRBD2. CDR3 length: 16 amino acids. Germline V gene lookup returns CDR1 SGHTA and CDR2 FQGTGA. V gave up 0 bases and J gave up 0 bases; unmatched junction bases: 0. CDR3 loop: CASSLTLAGSTDTQYF. The CDR3 region has the DNA TGTGCCAGCAGCTTAACACTAGCGGGGAGCACAGATACGCAGTATTTT.

This clonotype showed up just once. The chain links TRBV9 to TRBJ2-1; no firm D call. Germline V CDR1 and CDR2: SGDLS, YYNGEE. The CDR3 length is 14 residues. V lost 4 bases and J lost 6, with 14 bases in between. CDR3 protein: CASSPVVGSNEQFF. The DNA of the CDR3 is TGTGCCAGCAGCCCGGTTGTGGGGTCCAATGAGCAGTTCTTC.

V gene TRBV6-1 combines with J gene TRBJ2-1, with D possibly TRBD2 on 6 matching bases. The CDR3 is made up of 16 amino acids. V lost 7 bases and J lost 6, with 22 bases in between. In germline, CDR1 is MNHNS, CDR2 SASEGT. CDR3 in DNA: TGTGCCAGCATCAATAATCAGGGTCGGGGGAGCAATGAGCAGTTCTTC. As protein: CASINNQGRGSNEQFF.

The chain uses TRBV3-1 and TRBJ2-7; weak D call: TRBD1 (6 bases). The CDR3 consists of 12 residues. V lost 4 bases, J lost 5 bases, and 9 bases lay in between. Germline loops: CDR1 LGHDT, CDR2 YNNKEL (reference sequence). The CDR3 region is CASSPTGNEQYF. CDR3 DNA sequence: TGTGCCAGCAGCCCCACAGGGAACGAGCAGTACTTC.

This clonotype was seen a single time. CDR3 DNA sequence: TGCAGTGCTAGATTCAGGGCCTATAATTCACCCCTCCACTTT. Its translation is CSARFRAYNSPLHF. The V and J genes are TRBV20-1 and TRBJ1-6; TRBD1 is a possible D gene (5 bases). The germline gives CDR1 DFQATT, CDR2 SNEGSKA (reference sequence). This CDR3 is built from 14 residues. V lost 2 bases, J lost 2 bases, and 7 bases lay in between.